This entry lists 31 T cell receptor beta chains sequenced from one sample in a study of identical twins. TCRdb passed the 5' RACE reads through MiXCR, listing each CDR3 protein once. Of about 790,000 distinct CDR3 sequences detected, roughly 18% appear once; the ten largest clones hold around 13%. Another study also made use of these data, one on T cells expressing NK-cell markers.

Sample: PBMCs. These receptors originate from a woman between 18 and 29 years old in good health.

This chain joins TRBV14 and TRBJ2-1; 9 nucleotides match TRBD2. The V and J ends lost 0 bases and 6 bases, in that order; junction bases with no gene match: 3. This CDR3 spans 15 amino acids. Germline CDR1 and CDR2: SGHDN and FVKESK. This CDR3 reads CASSQDSGSLNEQFF. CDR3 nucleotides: TGTGCCAGCAGCCAAGATAGCGGGAGCCTCAATGAGCAGTTCTTC.

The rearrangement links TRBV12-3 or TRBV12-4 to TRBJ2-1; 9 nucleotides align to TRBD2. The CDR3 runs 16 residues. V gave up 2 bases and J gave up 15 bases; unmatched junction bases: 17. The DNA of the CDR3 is TGTGCCAGCAGTTTACAGCAGAGCGGGGGGTCAAACTCAAGGTTCTTC. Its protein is CASSLQQSGGSNSRFF.

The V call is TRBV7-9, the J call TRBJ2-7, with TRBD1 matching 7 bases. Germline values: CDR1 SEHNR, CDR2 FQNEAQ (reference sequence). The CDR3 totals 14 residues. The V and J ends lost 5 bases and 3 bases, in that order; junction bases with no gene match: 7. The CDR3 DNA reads TGTGCCAGCAGCGCAGGACAGGTTAGCTACGAGCAGTACTTC. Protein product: CASSAGQVSYEQYF.

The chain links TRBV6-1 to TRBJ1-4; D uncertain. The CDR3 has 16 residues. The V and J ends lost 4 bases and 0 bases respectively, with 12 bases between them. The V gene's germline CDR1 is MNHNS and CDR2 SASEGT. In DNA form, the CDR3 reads TGTGCCAGCAGTGGCTTGTTTGTAACAACTAATGAAAAACTGTTTTTT. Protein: CASSGLFVTTNEKLFF.

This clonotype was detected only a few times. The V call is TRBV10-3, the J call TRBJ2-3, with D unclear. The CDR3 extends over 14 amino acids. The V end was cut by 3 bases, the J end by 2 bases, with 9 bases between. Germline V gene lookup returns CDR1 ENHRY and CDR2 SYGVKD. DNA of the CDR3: TGTGCCATCAGTGACCCACGAGACACAGATACGCAGTATTTT. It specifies CAISDPRDTDTQYF.

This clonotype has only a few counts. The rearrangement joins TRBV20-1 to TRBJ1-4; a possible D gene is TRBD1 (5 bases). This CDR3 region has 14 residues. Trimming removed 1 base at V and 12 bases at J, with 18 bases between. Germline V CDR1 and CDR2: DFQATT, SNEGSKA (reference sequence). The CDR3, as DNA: TGCAGTGCTAGAGTGGAACAGGCAGATGGGGAACTGTTTTTT. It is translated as CSARVEQADGELFF.

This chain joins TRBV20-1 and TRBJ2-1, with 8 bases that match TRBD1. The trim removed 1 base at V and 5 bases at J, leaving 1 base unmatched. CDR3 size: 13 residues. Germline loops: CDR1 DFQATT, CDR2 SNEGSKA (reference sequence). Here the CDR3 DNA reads TGCAGTGCTAGAGTGACAGGGGACAATGAGCAGTTCTTC. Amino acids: CSARVTGDNEQFF.

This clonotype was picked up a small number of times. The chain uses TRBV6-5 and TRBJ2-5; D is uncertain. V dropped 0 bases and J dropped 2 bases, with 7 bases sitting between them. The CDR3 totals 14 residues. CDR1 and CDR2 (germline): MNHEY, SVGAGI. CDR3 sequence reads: CASSYSNRQETQYF. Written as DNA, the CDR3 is TGTGCCAGCAGTTACTCGAACAGACAAGAGACCCAGTACTTC.

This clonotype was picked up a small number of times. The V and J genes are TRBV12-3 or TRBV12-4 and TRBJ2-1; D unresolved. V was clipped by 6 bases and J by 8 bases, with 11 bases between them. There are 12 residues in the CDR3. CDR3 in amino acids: CASSEGWDEQFF. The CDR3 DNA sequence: TGTGCCAGCAGCGAAGGGTGGGATGAGCAGTTCTTC.

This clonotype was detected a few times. CDR3 protein: CASREVAKNIQYF. In DNA form, the CDR3 reads TGCGCCAGCAGAGAGGTAGCCAAAAACATTCAGTACTTC. The chain carries TRBV5-1 and TRBJ2-4; D uncertain. This CDR3 contains 13 residues. V was cut by 5 bases and J by 0 bases, with 6 bases left in between. Germline CDR1 and CDR2: SGHRS and YFSETQ.

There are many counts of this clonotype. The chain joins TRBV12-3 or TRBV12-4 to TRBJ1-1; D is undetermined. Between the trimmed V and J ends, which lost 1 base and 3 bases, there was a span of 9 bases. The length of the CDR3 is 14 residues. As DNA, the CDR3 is TGTGCCAGCAGTTTAGTGGGATATGACACTGAAGCTTTCTTT. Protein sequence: CASSLVGYDTEAFF.

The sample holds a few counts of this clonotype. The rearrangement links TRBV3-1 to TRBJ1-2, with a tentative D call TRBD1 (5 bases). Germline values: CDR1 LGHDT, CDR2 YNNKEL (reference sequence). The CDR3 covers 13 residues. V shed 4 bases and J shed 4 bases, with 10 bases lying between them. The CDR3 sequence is CASSLGHSYGYTF. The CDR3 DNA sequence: TGTGCCAGCAGCCTAGGACATTCCTATGGCTACACCTTC.

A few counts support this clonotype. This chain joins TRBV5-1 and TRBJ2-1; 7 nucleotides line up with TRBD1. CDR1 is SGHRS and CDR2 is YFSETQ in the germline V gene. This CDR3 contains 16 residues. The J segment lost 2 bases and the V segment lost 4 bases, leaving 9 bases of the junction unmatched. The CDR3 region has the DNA TGCGCCAGCAGCCTACCGGGACAGATCCCCTACAATGAGCAGTTCTTC. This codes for CASSLPGQIPYNEQFF.

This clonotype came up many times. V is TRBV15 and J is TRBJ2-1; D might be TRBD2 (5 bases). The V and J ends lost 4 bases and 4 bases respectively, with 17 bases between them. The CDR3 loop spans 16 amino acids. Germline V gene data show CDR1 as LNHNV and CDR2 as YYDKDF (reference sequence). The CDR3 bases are TGTGCCACCAGCAATCATCTAGCCCTAACTTACAATGAGCAGTTCTTC. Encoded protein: CATSNHLALTYNEQFF.

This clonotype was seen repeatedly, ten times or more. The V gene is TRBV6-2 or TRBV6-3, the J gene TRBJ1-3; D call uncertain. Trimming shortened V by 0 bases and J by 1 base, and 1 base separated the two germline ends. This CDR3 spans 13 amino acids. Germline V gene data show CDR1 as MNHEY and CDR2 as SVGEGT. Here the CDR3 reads CASSYSSGNTIYF. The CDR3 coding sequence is TGTGCCAGCAGTTACTCGTCTGGAAACACCATATATTTT.

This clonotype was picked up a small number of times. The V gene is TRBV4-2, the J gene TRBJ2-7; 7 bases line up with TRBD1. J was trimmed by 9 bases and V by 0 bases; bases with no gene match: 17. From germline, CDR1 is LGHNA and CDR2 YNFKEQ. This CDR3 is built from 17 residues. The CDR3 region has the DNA TGTGCCAGCAGCCAAGACGCAGGCGGACAGGCCATTTGGCGGCAGTACTTC. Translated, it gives CASSQDAGGQAIWRQYF.

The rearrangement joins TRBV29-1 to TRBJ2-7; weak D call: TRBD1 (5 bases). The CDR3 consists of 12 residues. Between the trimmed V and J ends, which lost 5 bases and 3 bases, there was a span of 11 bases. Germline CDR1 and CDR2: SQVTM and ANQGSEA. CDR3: CSVKTTDYEQYF. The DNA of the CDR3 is TGCAGCGTTAAAACGACAGACTACGAGCAGTACTTC.

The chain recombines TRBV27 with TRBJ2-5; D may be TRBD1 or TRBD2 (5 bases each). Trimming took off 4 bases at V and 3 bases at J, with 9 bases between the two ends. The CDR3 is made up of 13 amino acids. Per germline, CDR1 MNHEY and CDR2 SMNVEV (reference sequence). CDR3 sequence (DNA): TGTGCCAGCAGTTCCTGGGACGAAGAGACCCAGTACTTC. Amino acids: CASSSWDEETQYF.

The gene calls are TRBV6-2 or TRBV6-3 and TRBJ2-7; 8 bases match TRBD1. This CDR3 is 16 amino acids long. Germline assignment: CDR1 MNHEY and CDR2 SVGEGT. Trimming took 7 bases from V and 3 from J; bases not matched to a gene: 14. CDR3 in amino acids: CASNPLYAGGLYEQYF. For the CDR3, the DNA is TGTGCCAGCAATCCCCTATATGCAGGGGGCCTCTACGAGCAGTACTTC.

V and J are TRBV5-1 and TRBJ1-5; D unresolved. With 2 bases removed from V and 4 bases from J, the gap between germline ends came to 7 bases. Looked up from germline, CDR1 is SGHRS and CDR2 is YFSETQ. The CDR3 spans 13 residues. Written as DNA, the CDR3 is TGCGCCAGCAGCTTCGTAGGGAATCAGCCCCAGCATTTT. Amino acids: CASSFVGNQPQHF. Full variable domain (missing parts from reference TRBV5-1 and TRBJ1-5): KAGVTQTPRYLIKTRGQQVTLSCSPISGHRSVSWYQQTPGQGLQFLFEYFSETQRNKGNFPGRFSGRQFSNSRSEMNVSTLELGDSALYLCASSFVGNQPQHFGDGTRLSIL.

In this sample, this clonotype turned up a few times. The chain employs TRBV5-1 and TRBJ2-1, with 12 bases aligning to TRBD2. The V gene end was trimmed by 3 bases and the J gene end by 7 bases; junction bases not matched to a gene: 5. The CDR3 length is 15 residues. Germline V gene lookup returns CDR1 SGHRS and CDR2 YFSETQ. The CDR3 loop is CASSWRTSGNNEQFF. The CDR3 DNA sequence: TGCGCCAGCAGCTGGAGGACTAGCGGGAATAATGAGCAGTTCTTC.

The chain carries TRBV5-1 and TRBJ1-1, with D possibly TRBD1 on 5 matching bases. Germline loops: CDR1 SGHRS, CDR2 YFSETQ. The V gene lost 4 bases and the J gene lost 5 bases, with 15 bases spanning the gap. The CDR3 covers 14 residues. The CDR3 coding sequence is TGCGCCAGCAGCCCCCAGTCCGAGGGGACTGAAGCTTTCTTT. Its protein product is CASSPQSEGTEAFF.

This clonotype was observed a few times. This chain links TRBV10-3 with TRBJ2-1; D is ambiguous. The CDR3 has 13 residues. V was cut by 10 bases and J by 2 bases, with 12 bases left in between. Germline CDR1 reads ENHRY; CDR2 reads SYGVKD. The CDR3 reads CATSPGPYNEQFF. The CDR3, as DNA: TGTGCCACCTCCCCGGGTCCCTACAATGAGCAGTTCTTC.

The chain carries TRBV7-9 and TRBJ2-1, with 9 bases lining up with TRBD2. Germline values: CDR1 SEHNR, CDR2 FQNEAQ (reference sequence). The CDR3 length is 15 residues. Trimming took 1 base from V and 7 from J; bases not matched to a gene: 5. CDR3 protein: CASSLGGSGRNEQFF. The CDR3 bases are TGTGCCAGCAGCTTAGGAGGGAGCGGGAGGAATGAGCAGTTCTTC. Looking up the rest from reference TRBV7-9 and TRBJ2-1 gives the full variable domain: DTGVSQNPRHKITKRGQNVTFRCDPISEHNRLYWYRQTLGQGPEFLTYFQNEAQLEKSRLLSDRFSAERPKGSFSTLEIQRTEQGDSAMYLCASSLGGSGRNEQFFGPGTRLTVL.

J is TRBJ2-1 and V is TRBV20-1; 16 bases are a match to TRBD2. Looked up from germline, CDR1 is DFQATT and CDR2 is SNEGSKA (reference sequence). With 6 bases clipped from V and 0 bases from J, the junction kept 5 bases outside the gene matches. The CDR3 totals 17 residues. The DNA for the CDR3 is TGCAGTGCGGAGGGACTAGCGGGAGGGCCCTCCTACAATGAGCAGTTCTTC. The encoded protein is CSAEGLAGGPSYNEQFF.

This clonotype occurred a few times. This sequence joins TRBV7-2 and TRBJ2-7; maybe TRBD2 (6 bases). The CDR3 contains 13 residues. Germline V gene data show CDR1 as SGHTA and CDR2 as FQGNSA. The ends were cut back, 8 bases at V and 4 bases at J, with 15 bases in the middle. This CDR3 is CASGRSRGYEQYF. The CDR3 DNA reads TGTGCCAGCGGTAGGTCCCGGGGGTACGAGCAGTACTTC.

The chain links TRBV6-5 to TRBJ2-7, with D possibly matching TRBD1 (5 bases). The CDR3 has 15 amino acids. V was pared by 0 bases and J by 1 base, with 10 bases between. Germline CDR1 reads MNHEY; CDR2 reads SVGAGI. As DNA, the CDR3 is TGTGCCAGCAGTTACTCGAGGCAGGGATCCTACGAGCAGTACTTC. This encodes CASSYSRQGSYEQYF.

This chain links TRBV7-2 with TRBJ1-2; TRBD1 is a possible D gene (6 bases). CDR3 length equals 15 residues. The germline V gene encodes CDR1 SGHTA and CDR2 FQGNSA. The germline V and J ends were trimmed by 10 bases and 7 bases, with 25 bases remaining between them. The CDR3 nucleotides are TGTGCCACCTTGATACAGGGAAGAGGCCGGTCTGGCTACACCTTC. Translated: CATLIQGRGRSGYTF.

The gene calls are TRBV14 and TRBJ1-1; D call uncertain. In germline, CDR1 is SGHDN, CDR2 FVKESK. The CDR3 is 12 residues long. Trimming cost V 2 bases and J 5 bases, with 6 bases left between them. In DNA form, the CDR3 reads TGTGCCAGCAGCCAACTAGGGACTGAAGCTTTCTTT. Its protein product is CASSQLGTEAFF.

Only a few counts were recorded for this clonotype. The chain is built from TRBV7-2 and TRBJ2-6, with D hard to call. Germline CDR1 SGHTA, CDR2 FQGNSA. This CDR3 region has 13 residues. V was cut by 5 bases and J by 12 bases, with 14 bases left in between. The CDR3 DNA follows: TGTGCCAGCAGCCTTAGTAATAACGGCGTCCTGACTTTC. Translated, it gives CASSLSNNGVLTF.

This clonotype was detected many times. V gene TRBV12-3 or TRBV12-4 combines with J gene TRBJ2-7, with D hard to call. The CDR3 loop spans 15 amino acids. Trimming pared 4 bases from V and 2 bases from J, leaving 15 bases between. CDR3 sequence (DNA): TGTGCCAGCAGTTCCCACGCAAGCTTTCCCTACGAGCAGTACTTC. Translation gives CASSSHASFPYEQYF.